What follows are 32 T cell receptor beta chains derived from one specimen sequenced in a study of blood T cells in healthy people across ages. Then a second PCR, running roughly 6 to 11 cycles, was carried out with a sample-barcoded 5' primer and a J-beta primer mix. TCRdb re-analysed the 5' RACE reads in MiXCR, keeping a single row per CDR3 protein. The data show some 320,000 distinct CDR3 sequences, roughly 27% seen once. The sequencing sample was made of blood. These receptors were taken from a woman aged 70 to 79 in good health.

This clonotype was detected only a few times. The gene calls are TRBV6-5 and TRBJ2-1; TRBD2 matches 7 bases. The CDR3 sequence is 14 residues long. Germline V gene sequence: CDR1 MNHEY, CDR2 SVGAGI. The junction had 12 bases not matched to a gene; V was cut back by 11 bases and J by 5 bases. The CDR3, as DNA: TGTGCCGCGGGGGAGGGACTACTTAACAATGAGCAGTTCTTC. Its translation: CAAGEGLLNNEQFF.

This clonotype was picked up a small number of times. One end of the junction does not line up with germline, which may come from a read error. This chain joins TRBV5-1 and TRBJ1-2, with D perhaps matching TRBD1 (6 bases). The CDR3 is 15 residues long. Germline CDR1 and CDR2: SGHRS and YFSETQ. The CDR3 sequence is CASSFRDTSNYGCTF. DNA of the CDR3: TGCGCCAGCAGCTTTCGGGACACCTCTAACTATGGCTGCACCTTC.

J is TRBJ2-3 and V is TRBV5-4; tentatively, D is TRBD1 or TRBD2 (6 bases each). The CDR3 extends over 15 amino acids. Germline V gene lookup returns CDR1 SGHNT and CDR2 YYREEE (reference sequence). Deletions cut 0 bases from V and 0 bases from J, with 8 bases between. The CDR3 sequence is CASSLAGASTDTQYF. As DNA, the CDR3 is TGTGCCAGCAGCTTGGCGGGGGCTAGCACAGATACGCAGTATTTT.

This clonotype was seen only a few times. One junction end does not reproduce the germline sequence, and a read error may be involved. The chain has TRBV7-6 and TRBJ1-4, with 7 bases that match TRBD1. CDR1 is SGHVS, CDR2 FNYEAQ, per germline. The CDR3 has 16 amino acids. The CDR3 here is CAGSLTGTATNEKLFF. In DNA, the CDR3 is TGTGCCGGCAGCTTAACCGGGACAGCAACTAATGAAAAGCTGTTTTTT. The whole variable domain, filled in from reference TRBV7-6 and TRBJ1-4, reads GAGVSQSPRYKVTKRGQDVALRCDPISGHVSLYWYRQALGQGPEFLTYFNYEAQQDKSGLPNDRFSAERPEGSISTLTIQRTEQRDSAMYRCAGSLTGTATNEKLFFGSGTQLSVL.

This chain links TRBV20-1 with TRBJ2-1; D call uncertain. This CDR3 contains 12 residues. Trimming took off 1 base at V and 6 bases at J, with 7 bases between the two ends. Germline lookup yields CDR1 DFQATT and CDR2 SNEGSKA (reference sequence). The CDR3 loop is CSARAYVNEQFF. CDR3 in DNA: TGCAGTGCTAGAGCTTATGTCAATGAGCAGTTCTTC.

This clonotype was seen only once. The chain links TRBV29-1 to TRBJ2-3; TRBD1 aligns across 9 bases. Trimming at V came to 6 bases and at J to 6 bases, leaving 4 bases not matched to a gene. Germline CDR1 is SQVTM and CDR2 is ANQGSEA. CDR3 length: 12 residues. The CDR3 DNA reads TGCAGCGTACAGGGGGCGGGGGATACGCAGTATTTT. It yields the protein CSVQGAGDTQYF.

This clonotype was seen only a few times. The chain carries TRBV7-9 and TRBJ2-7; TRBD1 or TRBD2 may be the D gene (6 bases each). The V and J ends lost 6 bases and 6 bases respectively, with 24 bases between them. Looked up from germline, CDR1 is SEHNR and CDR2 is FQNEAQ (reference sequence). The CDR3 runs 16 residues. CDR3: CASRARLSKKGGEQYF. The CDR3 DNA is TGTGCCAGCAGGGCCAGACTGTCTAAAAAGGGGGGCGAGCAGTACTTC.

This clonotype was picked up a small number of times. J is TRBJ1-1 and V is TRBV29-1; 8 nucleotides agree with TRBD1. The CDR3 covers 16 residues. V shed 5 bases and J 11 bases; nucleotides not matched to a gene: 22. Per germline, CDR1 SQVTM and CDR2 ANQGSEA. The CDR3 loop reads CSVTGGGRGTGQMAFF. The CDR3 bases are TGCAGCGTTACAGGTGGGGGGAGAGGGACAGGACAGATGGCTTTCTTT.

This clonotype has just a few counts. One end of the junction fails to match germline, which may point to a read error. The CDR3 nucleotides are TGCAGTGCTAGAGATTATTTAAGTAGCCCCCAAGAGACCCGGTACTTC. This sequence encodes CSARDYLSSPQETRYF. V is TRBV20-1 and J is TRBJ2-5; D not resolved. Germline V CDR1 and CDR2: DFQATT, SNEGSKA (reference sequence). The CDR3 is made up of 16 amino acids.

This clonotype has only a few counts. V and J are TRBV4-2 and TRBJ1-5; perhaps TRBD1 as D (6 bases). Germline loops: CDR1 LGHNA, CDR2 YNFKEQ. V gave up 0 bases and J gave up 4 bases, with 10 bases separating them. The CDR3 is 15 amino acids. In nucleotides, the CDR3 is TGTGCCAGCAGCCAAGAACAGGGCGGGAATCAGCCCCAGCATTTT. This codes for CASSQEQGGNQPQHF.

This chain uses TRBV7-2 with TRBJ2-3, with 12 bases that match TRBD2. The germline V gene has CDR1 SGHTA and CDR2 FQGNSA. V was clipped by 5 bases and J by 6 bases; unmatched bases: 6. The length of the CDR3 is 15 residues. CDR3 sequence reads: CASSRTSGMGDTQYF. DNA of the CDR3: TGTGCCAGCAGCAGGACTAGCGGGATGGGGGATACGCAGTATTTT. The entire variable domain, with the rest obtained from reference TRBV7-2 and TRBJ2-3, is as follows: GAGVSQSPSNKVTEKGKDVELRCDPISGHTALYWYRQSLGQGLEFLIYFQGNSAPDKSGLPSDRFSAERTGGSVSTLTIQRTQQEDSAVYLCASSRTSGMGDTQYFGPGTRLTVL.

The chain links TRBV14 to TRBJ2-1; TRBD2 is a possible D gene (6 bases). V was pared by 1 base and J by 8 bases, with 18 bases between. The CDR3 is 16 residues long. Per the germline V gene, CDR1 is SGHDN and CDR2 is FVKESK. The CDR3: CASSQVPRGNRDEQFF. The DNA of the CDR3 is TGTGCCAGCAGCCAAGTACCGCGGGGAAATCGGGATGAGCAGTTCTTC.

This clonotype was counted only a few times. The genes are TRBV5-5 and TRBJ2-3, with 7 bases matching TRBD2. V was clipped by 4 bases and J by 3 bases; unmatched bases: 8. The CDR3 has 15 amino acids. The germline gives CDR1 SGHKS, CDR2 YYEKEE (reference sequence). The CDR3 protein is CASSGGRVGTDTQYF. CDR3 DNA: TGTGCCAGCAGCGGAGGGAGGGTTGGTACAGATACGCAGTATTTT.

This clonotype was seen a few times. This chain joins TRBV6-6 and TRBJ2-5, with a tentative D call TRBD1 (6 bases). The CDR3 totals 12 residues. V shed 2 bases and J shed 5 bases, with 6 bases lying between them. CDR1 and CDR2 from the germline V gene are MNHNY and SVGAGI (reference sequence). This CDR3 reads CASSYTGETQYF. CDR3 coding DNA: TGTGCCAGCAGTTACACAGGGGAGACCCAGTACTTC.

The chain links TRBV5-1 to TRBJ2-3; D not certain. Germline CDR1 SGHRS, CDR2 YFSETQ. V lost 5 bases and J lost 4, with 20 bases in between. The CDR3 runs to 16 residues. The CDR3 region is CASSPYLVTSADTQYF. CDR3 nucleotides: TGCGCCAGCAGTCCCTACCTAGTGACTTCGGCAGATACGCAGTATTTT. Based on the CDR3 plus reference TRBV5-1 and TRBJ2-3, the full variable domain is KAGVTQTPRYLIKTRGQQVTLSCSPISGHRSVSWYQQTPGQGLQFLFEYFSETQRNKGNFPGRFSGRQFSNSRSEMNVSTLELGDSALYLCASSPYLVTSADTQYFGPGTRLTVL.

This clonotype appeared a few times. The chain uses TRBV20-1 and TRBJ1-6; no clear D gene. Trimming removed 0 bases from V and 1 base from J, with 10 bases in between. The CDR3 extends over 16 amino acids. Germline V CDR1 and CDR2: DFQATT, SNEGSKA (reference sequence). The DNA of the CDR3 is TGCAGTGCTAGAGATGGGCGGGGATCCTATAATTCACCCCTCCACTTT. It codes for CSARDGRGSYNSPLHF.

This clonotype turned up a few times. V gene TRBV5-6 combines with J gene TRBJ2-4; no clear D gene. The germline V gene has CDR1 SGHDT and CDR2 YYEEEE. The CDR3 sequence is 13 residues long. The V gene lost 0 bases and the J gene lost 5 bases, with 6 bases spanning the gap. CDR3 region: CASSLVAENIQYF. Written as DNA, the CDR3 is TGTGCCAGCAGCTTGGTAGCAGAAAACATTCAGTACTTC.

This clonotype was observed a handful of times. V is TRBV6-1 and J is TRBJ2-7, with 13 bases aligning to TRBD2. The trim removed 6 bases at V and 3 bases at J, leaving 8 bases unmatched. Germline V gives CDR1 MNHNS, CDR2 SASEGT. CDR3 length equals 16 residues. The CDR3 region has the DNA TGTGCCAGCAGCCAGACTAGCGGGAGGAGCTACTACGAGCAGTACTTC. This codes for CASSQTSGRSYYEQYF.

This clonotype came up a few times. The chain links TRBV7-9 to TRBJ2-5; 7 nucleotides match TRBD2. The DNA end is more similar to TRBJ2-1, so the J call may be wrong. Germline CDR1 SEHNR, CDR2 FQNEAQ (reference sequence). The CDR3 covers 15 residues. CDR3 residues: CASSAILAPNNEQFF. The CDR3 region has the DNA TGTGCCAGCAGCGCAATACTAGCGCCTAACAATGAGCAGTTCTTC.

To note about this clonotype: Because the CDR3's place on the DNA is in doubt, the DNA is left out and the CDR3 is given as listed by TCRdb. J is TRBJ1-4 and V is TRBV7-2; the table gives TRBD1 as D, unverified against the DNA. The CDR3 contains 13 residues when both ends are counted. The germline gives CDR1 SGHTA, CDR2 FQGNSA. CDR3 amino acids: CASSFGPGEKLFF.

The rearrangement joins TRBV7-2 to TRBJ2-4; 7 bases are shared with TRBD1. V lost 5 bases to trimming and J lost 5 bases; unmatched junction nucleotides: 9. The CDR3 consists of 15 residues. From germline, CDR1 is SGHTA and CDR2 FQGNSA. CDR3 coding DNA: TGTGCCAGCAGCCTTGCAGGGGGTCGTGAAAACATTCAGTACTTC. Amino acids: CASSLAGGRENIQYF.

This clonotype was seen only a few times. This chain joins TRBV19 and TRBJ1-2, with D possibly TRBD1 on 6 matching bases. The CDR3 is 14 amino acids. V lost 8 bases, J lost 4 bases, and 17 bases lay in between. The germline V gene encodes CDR1 LNHDA and CDR2 SQIVND (reference sequence). CDR3 loop: CASDTQGVGYGYTF. CDR3 bases: TGTGCCAGTGATACACAGGGTGTCGGCTATGGCTACACCTTC.

Remarks on this clonotype: A junction boundary mismatches the germline segment, possibly from a read error. J is TRBJ2-6 and V is TRBV6-2 or TRBV6-3; TRBD2 is a possible D gene (5 bases). Per germline, CDR1 MNHEY and CDR2 SVGEGT. CDR3 length: 14 amino acids. The CDR3 reads CGSGKISGANVLTF. The CDR3 DNA sequence: TGTGGCAGCGGTAAAATCTCTGGGGCCAACGTCCTGACTTTC.

The rearrangement joins TRBV6-6 to TRBJ2-7; D possibly corresponds to TRBD1 (5 bases). Germline V gene data show CDR1 as MNHNY and CDR2 as SVGAGI (reference sequence). V gave up 6 bases and J gave up 1 base, with 13 bases separating them. The CDR3 extends over 14 amino acids. In DNA form, the CDR3 reads TGTGCCAGCAGCCGACCGGACACATCCTACGAGCAGTACTTC. Protein: CASSRPDTSYEQYF.

This clonotype was detected only a few times. The rearrangement uses TRBV7-3 and TRBJ2-5; tentative D call: TRBD2 (5 bases). The assigned J gene may be wrong: the sequence end matches TRBJ2-1 better. This CDR3 spans 15 amino acids. Germline loops: CDR1 SGHTA, CDR2 FQGTGA. In DNA form, the CDR3 reads TGTGCCAGCAGCCAGAGGAGCGGTTTATACAATGAGCAGTTCTTC. It specifies CASSQRSGLYNEQFF.

In its sample, this clonotype was seen many times. The gene calls are TRBV29-1 and TRBJ2-7; weak D call: TRBD1 (5 bases). CDR1 and CDR2 from the germline V gene are SQVTM and ANQGSEA. V lost 6 bases and J lost 3, with 21 bases in between. The CDR3 runs to 15 residues. The chain's CDR3 is CSVMKGSLRGYEQYF. Here the CDR3 DNA reads TGCAGCGTCATGAAGGGGTCCCTCCGAGGCTACGAGCAGTACTTC.

The chain is built from TRBV7-9 and TRBJ1-2; D is undetermined. CDR1 and CDR2 (germline): SEHNR, FQNEAQ (reference sequence). The CDR3 is 15 amino acids. Between the trimmed V and J ends, which lost 1 base and 2 bases, there was a span of 11 bases. The CDR3, as DNA: TGTGCCAGCAGCTTAGTTTCGAGGGAGAACTATGGCTACACCTTC. It is translated as CASSLVSRENYGYTF.

This clonotype was observed a few times. The rearrangement joins TRBV20-1 to TRBJ2-5; tentatively, D is TRBD2 (5 bases). CDR1 and CDR2 from the germline V gene are DFQATT and SNEGSKA (reference sequence). The CDR3 contains 15 residues. Trimming pared 6 bases from V and 1 base from J, leaving 18 bases between. CDR3 nucleotide sequence: TGCAGTGCCCGCCGGGGAGCGGCAAGCCAAGAGACCCAGTACTTC. Translating it yields CSARRGAASQETQYF.

The rearrangement uses TRBV20-1 and TRBJ2-5; 11 positions agree with TRBD2. CDR1 is DFQATT and CDR2 is SNEGSKA in the germline V gene (reference sequence). The CDR3 is made up of 14 amino acids. V was clipped by 6 bases and J by 2 bases; unmatched bases: 5. CDR3: CSAAGTSGQETQYF. In DNA, the CDR3 is TGCAGTGCAGCCGGGACTAGCGGACAAGAGACCCAGTACTTC.

The table lists this clonotype with a few counts. The rearrangement links TRBV20-1 to TRBJ1-2; D perhaps matches TRBD1 (6 bases). This CDR3 comprises 14 residues. Per the germline V gene, CDR1 is DFQATT and CDR2 is SNEGSKA (reference sequence). V was pared by 4 bases and J by 7 bases, with 19 bases between. CDR3 loop: CSATTPGEMGGYTF. The DNA of the CDR3 is TGCAGTGCTACGACTCCAGGGGAGATGGGTGGCTACACCTTC.

This clonotype came up a few times. The junction shows a germline mismatch at one end, possibly a read error. This chain connects TRBV4-3 to TRBJ2-7; a weak D match, TRBD2 (5 bases). CDR3 length: 13 amino acids. Per germline, CDR1 LGHNA and CDR2 YSLEER. For the CDR3, the DNA is TGCGCCAGCAGCCAAGTGATTGGTCGGGGAGTAGACTTC. Protein: CASSQVIGRGVDF.

There are many counts of this clonotype. J is TRBJ1-2 and V is TRBV20-1, with D uncertain. The CDR3 is 13 amino acids. Germline V lookup: CDR1 DFQATT, CDR2 SNEGSKA (reference sequence). V was pared by 3 bases and J by 2 bases, with 10 bases between. The CDR3 bases are TGCAGTGCTAGTTACGGGCGCAACTATGGCTACACCTTC. This encodes CSASYGRNYGYTF.